This T cell receptor (beta chain) was obtained from a study of T-cell memory formation after mild COVID-19 (dated by TCRdb to the early 2020s). Looking at the study overall: Most TCR sequence clusters were specific to one of the two donors. In a couple of donors, T-cell clones that expanded and contracted after mild COVID-19 were followed by sequencing TCRalpha and TCRbeta repertoires longitudinally. The cohort comprised two young, previously healthy adult volunteers, one female and one male. Here is what the overall study found, with its caveats: Some responding clones were detected in pre-infection memory, which suggested that pre-existing cross-reactive memory T cells had joined the SARS-CoV-2 response. Clones that contracted from day 15 to 85 showed balanced CD4/CD8 phenotypes, whereas a second wave of clones that expanded from day 15 to 37 leaned towards CD4+. Only a couple of mild cases were covered by the study, and larger cohorts that include severe cases with pre-infection samples were considered necessary. Contracting CD4+ clones turned up mainly in the CM and EM memory subsets, whereas EMRA was where CD8+ clones were enriched. Whether the second-wave clones peaking on day 37 were SARS-CoV-2 specific was not confirmed.

V loses 8 bases, J loses 1 base, and the germline ends lie 11 bases apart. The CDR3, from cysteine to phenylalanine, totals 12 residues. The retained sequence is limited to the CDR3, 36 bases, with the frame set at the first base. Per the germline V gene, SQVTM is the CDR1 and ANQGSEA is the CDR2. PBMCs were isolated by Ficoll-Paque density gradient centrifugation. Sequencing instrument: Illumina NovaSeq 6000. cDNA libraries for TCRalpha and TCRbeta were prepared by 5'RACE using constant-segment primers, with sample barcodes and unique molecular identifiers added. Trizol reagent was used to extract RNA from every sample. The libraries were amplified in two PCR steps, and the second step added a second sample barcode and Illumina TruSeq adapters. The libraries were sequenced on an Illumina NovaSeq using 2 x 150 bp paired-end reads. From the authors' description of their analysis: Reads were demultiplexed and collapsed into UMI-guided consensus sequences with migec v1.2.7. Using mixcr v2.1.11, UMI consensuses were aligned to TRA and TRB V and J templates and then assembled into clonotypes. A clonotype was counted as expanded or contracted only if both edgeR and NoisET called the change significant, with noise models trained on biological replicates. edgeR calls used a false discovery rate-adjusted p below 0.01 and a log2 fold-change threshold of 1. As an exploratory analysis of dynamics, PCA with hierarchical clustering was applied to max-normalized trajectories of the 1000 most abundant clonotypes. The CD4 or CD8 phenotype of responding clones was assigned using the separately sequenced CD4+ and CD8+ repertoires. TCRdb took the public reads, trimmed them with fastp at Q25, ran MiXCR for clone calling and kept in-frame beta chains. Duplicate CDR3 protein sequences are folded into a single record with the most common DNA and genes. The V and J calls, along with clone size, are taken from TCRdb and not from the paper's own processing. This sample has 250,000 to 350,000 distinct CDR3 sequences in its table, and 16% of those were observed once. The top ten clones comprise about 23% of the sample.

This clonotype occurred many times. Its antigen has not been determined. Base quality data are lacking; no much larger clone is found one base away. Sequenced material: PBMCs or a T cell subset sorted from them (not recorded which). The receptor chain draws on TRBV29-1 and TRBJ1-1; the D gene cannot be resolved reliably. The TCR originated in a man between 18 and 29 years old who had mild COVID-19 (a few samples of this study predate the infection). The sample titles of this study are shuffled in the database, so cell type and time point are left out; the donor was told from shared clones. In nucleotide form, the sequence is TGCAGCTACTGCGAGGGGAACACTGAAGCTTTCTTT. Its amino acids are CSYCEGNTEAFF.